This T cell receptor beta chain was sequenced for a study of technical replicates of blood from four donors. V dropped 3 bases and J dropped 1; count of bases not matched to a gene: 6. The CDR3 contains 15 residues. CDR1 SQVTM and CDR2 ANQGSEA come from the germline V gene. Data came from immunoSEQ multiplex PCR; TCRdb stores just in-frame clones and leaves some out. In the table there are 9,000 to 15,000 clones, 93% of which are singletons. The TCR was taken from a human donor in good health. V gene TRBV29-1 combines with J gene TRBJ2-5, with 9 bases that match TRBD1. The sequencing input was PBMCs. The CDR3 protein is CSVDAGTGTQETQYF. DNA of the CDR3: TGCAGCGTTGATGCCGGGACAGGGACCCAAGAGACCCAGTACTTC.